Sequencing of this T cell receptor (beta chain) was carried out in a study of cytomegalovirus exposure and HLA in healthy donors. Across the study: Unique TCRs numbering some 80 million, obtained from HLA-typed donors, made up an early data release. General study findings and limits: Reports indicate that TCR beta sequences accurately predicted the HLA-A and HLA-B alleles of most subjects.

Participants comprised healthy donors of bone marrow. At the time of sampling, donors were nominally healthy, though unrecorded immune exposures were likely. Details on this clone: The target antigen is unknown.

60 Vbeta and 13 Jbeta primers were used in PCR. Assay: immunoSEQ multiplex PCR; the TCRdb copy retains only in-frame clones and omits some. The sample consists of around 150,000 clones, over 70% of them appearing once. The receptor was isolated from a woman between 45 and 60 years old in good health and CMV-seropositive. Sequencing was performed on PBMCs.

CDR3 DNA: TGTGCCAGCAGCTTGGAACCCGCTGGACAGGTGCGGGATGAGCAGTACTTC. It codes for CASSLEPAGQVRDEQYF. The chain has TRBV5-7 and TRBJ2-7; a possible D gene is TRBD1 (7 bases). TRBV5-7 is known as an ORF, though its function is uncertain. The CDR3 has 17 residues. V lost 0 bases and J 7 bases, leaving 23 bases between the germline ends.